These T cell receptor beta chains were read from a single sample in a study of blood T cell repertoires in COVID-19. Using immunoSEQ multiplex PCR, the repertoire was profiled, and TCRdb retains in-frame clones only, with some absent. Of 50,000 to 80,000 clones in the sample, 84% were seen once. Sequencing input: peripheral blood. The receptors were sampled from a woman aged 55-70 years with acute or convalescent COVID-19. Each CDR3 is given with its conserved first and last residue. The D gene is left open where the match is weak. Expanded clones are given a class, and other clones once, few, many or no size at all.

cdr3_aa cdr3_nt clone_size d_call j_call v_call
CASSQGSIAGTDTQYF TGCGCCAGCAGCCAAGGGTCCATAGCAGGCACAGATACGCAGTATTTT - - TRBJ2-3 TRBV4-1
CASSSDRAFTDTQYF TGTGCCAGCAGCTCCGACAGGGCGTTCACAGATACGCAGTATTTT - TRBD1 TRBJ2-3 TRBV5-4
CASSTEGNTIYF TGTGCCAGCTCCACGGAGGGAAACACCATATATTTT - - TRBJ1-3 TRBV18
CASSARGGRDNEQFF TGTGCCAGCAGTGCCCGGGGGGGGAGAGACAATGAGCAGTTCTTC - TRBD2 TRBJ2-1 TRBV9
CASSLDPSGGSEQYF TGTGCCAGCAGCTTAGATCCTAGCGGGGGGAGCGAGCAGTACTTC - TRBD2 TRBJ2-7 TRBV11-2
CASSSDSTEAFF TGTGCCAGCAGCTCTGACAGCACTGAAGCTTTCTTT few - TRBJ1-1 TRBV5-6
CASSRSSTVDEKLFF TGTGCCAGCTCACGGAGTTCGACAGTAGATGAAAAACTGTTTTTT - - TRBJ1-4 TRBV18
CASTPSGLGGNTGELFF TGTGCCAGCACCCCCTCGGGACTAGGAGGAAACACCGGGGAGCTGTTTTTT - TRBD2 TRBJ2-2 TRBV2
CASTTRDRGTEAFF TGTGCCAGCACCACCCGGGACAGGGGAACTGAAGCTTTCTTT - TRBD1 TRBJ1-1 TRBV3-1/TRBV3-2
CASSLEQGETEAFF TGTGCCAGCAGCTTAGAGCAGGGGGAAACTGAAGCTTTCTTT - TRBD1 TRBJ1-1 TRBV7-2
CAWLSRVMNTEAFF TGTGCCTGGCTAAGCAGGGTCATGAACACTGAAGCTTTCTTT - - TRBJ1-1 TRBV30
CASILATNTGELFF TGTGCCAGCATTCTAGCGACTAACACCGGGGAGCTGTTTTTT - - TRBJ2-2 TRBV2